The following is a T cell receptor beta chain sequence with its context. Mismatch with germline at one junction end may stem from a read error. TCRdb re-called the PCR reads through MiXCR, storing one row per CDR3 protein. The sample includes 65,000 to 70,000 distinct CDR3 sequences, about a sixth of them seen just once. This sample is drawn from a study of molecular identifiers for immune sequencing clone quantification. Naive CD8 T cells, phenotype CD8+CD4-CCR7+CD45RA+, were sorted. In germline, CDR1 is SGHNT, CDR2 YENEEA. The CDR3 sequence is 16 residues long. The sequenced material came from naive CD8+ T cells from blood, with Jurkat cell RNA spiked in. As to subset: FACS-sorted CD8+CD4-CCR7+CD45RA+ naive T cells. The TCR was taken from a human donor in good health. Some libraries in this study had Jurkat cell RNA spiked in. The chain has TRBV11-3 and TRBJ2-7, with TRBD2 matching 7 bases. Written as DNA, the CDR3 is TGTGCCTGCAGCTCAGTTGAGGGCGGGAGCTCCTACGAGCAGTACTTC. Amino acids: CACSSVEGGSSYEQYF.